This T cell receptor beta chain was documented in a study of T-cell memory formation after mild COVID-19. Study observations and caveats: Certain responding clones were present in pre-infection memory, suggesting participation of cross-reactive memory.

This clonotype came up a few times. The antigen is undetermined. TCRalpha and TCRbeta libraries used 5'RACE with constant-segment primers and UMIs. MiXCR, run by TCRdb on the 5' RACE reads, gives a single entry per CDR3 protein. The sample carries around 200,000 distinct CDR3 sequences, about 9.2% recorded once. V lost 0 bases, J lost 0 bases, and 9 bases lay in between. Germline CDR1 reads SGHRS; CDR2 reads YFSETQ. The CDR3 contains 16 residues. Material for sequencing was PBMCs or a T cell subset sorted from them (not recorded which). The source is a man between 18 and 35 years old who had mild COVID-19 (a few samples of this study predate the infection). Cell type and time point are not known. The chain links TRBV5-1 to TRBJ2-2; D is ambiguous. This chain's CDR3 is CASSLEVAANTGELFF. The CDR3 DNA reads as TGCGCCAGCAGCTTGGAGGTGGCGGCGAACACCGGGGAGCTGTTTTTT.